This T cell receptor beta chain was sequenced during a study of beta chain features in type 1 diabetes. Points from the study as a whole: Lower insertion and higher deletion counts appeared at VDJ junctions in type 1 diabetes patients.

The V end lost 1 base, the J end lost 0 bases, and 12 bases lay between the germline ends. The CDR3 is 16 residues long. The V gene's germline CDR1 is LNHNV and CDR2 YYDKDF (reference sequence). Concerning this clone: The target antigen is unknown.

The study reverse transcribed the entire isolated RNA, so it sequenced expressed TCRB transcripts. Using immunoSEQ multiplex PCR, the repertoire was profiled, and TCRdb retains in-frame clones only, with some absent. The table has 450,000 to 600,000 clones, approximately 28% seen once; the top ten hold around 0.065%. Based on CD45RO/CCR7/CD25/CD127/CD95/CD27, CD4+ regulatory, stem cell-like memory, naive and central memory cells were sorted. The sequence was collected from a man younger than 35 in good health. The chain carries TRBV15 and TRBJ2-5, with D possibly being TRBD2 (6 bases). Sequencing was carried out using naive CD4+ T cells from blood. CDR3: CATSRGDSSYQETQYF. The CDR3 DNA is TGTGCCACCAGCAGAGGGGACTCCTCGTACCAAGAGACCCAGTACTTC.